A selection of T cell receptor beta chains follows, all from one sample in a study of post-analysis software for immune sequencing data. One entry per CDR3 protein results from TCRdb running MiXCR on the PCR reads. The sample has 750,000 to 950,000 distinct CDR3 sequences; about 50% are singletons. Sequencing was carried out using blood. All receptors come from a girl aged 5-17 years with multiple sclerosis. The CDR3 runs from the conserved cysteine through the conserved F or W. Fields, in order: J gene, D gene, V gene, clone size, CDR3 DNA, CDR3 protein. A D gene is named only where the DNA matches it firmly. Rows give clone size only sometimes, using once, few, many, or a class for an expanded clone.

j_call: TRBJ2-5
d_call: TRBD2
v_call: TRBV5-6
clone_size: few
cdr3_nt: TGTGCCAGCAACTCCCAACTAGCGGGGGCCCCGGGAGAGACCCAGTACTTC
cdr3_aa: CASNSQLAGAPGETQYF

j_call: TRBJ2-7
d_call: TRBD1
v_call: TRBV20-1
clone_size: few
cdr3_nt: TGCAGCAGCGGACAGGTCGCGGACGAGCAGTACTTC
cdr3_aa: CSSGQVADEQYF

j_call: TRBJ1-2
d_call: NA
v_call: TRBV29-1
clone_size: few
cdr3_nt: TGCAGCGTCGACGACACGGGCTATGGCTACATCTTC
cdr3_aa: CSVDDTGYGYIF

j_call: TRBJ2-7
d_call: NA
v_call: TRBV10-3
clone_size: once
cdr3_nt: TGTGCCATCAGGGGGGACTTTTCCTACGAGCAGTACTTC
cdr3_aa: CAIRGDFSYEQYF

j_call: TRBJ2-7
d_call: TRBD2
v_call: TRBV7-2
clone_size: few
cdr3_nt: TGTGCCAGCAGACTCGCGGGAGGAGGGCCTTACGAGCAGTACTTC
cdr3_aa: CASRLAGGGPYEQYF

j_call: TRBJ2-5
d_call: NA
v_call: TRBV12-3/TRBV12-4
clone_size: NA
cdr3_nt: TGTGCCAGCAGTTTAAGGACAATCGAAGAGACCCAGTACTTC
cdr3_aa: CASSLRTIEETQYF

j_call: TRBJ2-7
d_call: NA
v_call: TRBV20-1
clone_size: few
cdr3_nt: TGCAGTGGAACTAACACCCACGAGCAGTACTTC
cdr3_aa: CSGTNTHEQYF

j_call: TRBJ2-3
d_call: TRBD2
v_call: TRBV12-3/TRBV12-4
clone_size: NA
cdr3_nt: TGTGCCAGCCTCACTCTGACCAGCGGGGTCGGCGATGAGCAGTATTTT
cdr3_aa: CASLTLTSGVGDEQYF

j_call: TRBJ2-1
d_call: TRBD2
v_call: TRBV7-9
clone_size: few
cdr3_nt: TGTGCCAGCAGCCTAGCCCGGGGACTAGCGGACAATGAGCAGTTCTTC
cdr3_aa: CASSLARGLADNEQFF

j_call: TRBJ2-1
d_call: NA
v_call: TRBV5-1
clone_size: NA
cdr3_nt: TGCGCCAGCAGCTGGGCCGGAGACAATGAGCAGTTCTTC
cdr3_aa: CASSWAGDNEQFF

j_call: TRBJ2-7
d_call: TRBD1
v_call: TRBV4-2
clone_size: few
cdr3_nt: TGTGCCAGCAGCCAACCGGACAGGGCCTACGAGCAGTACTTC
cdr3_aa: CASSQPDRAYEQYF

j_call: TRBJ2-4
d_call: NA
v_call: TRBV12-3/TRBV12-4
clone_size: many
cdr3_nt: TGTGCCAGCAGTTTAGCCAAAAACATTCAGTACTTC
cdr3_aa: CASSLAKNIQYF

j_call: TRBJ2-3
d_call: NA
v_call: TRBV5-1
clone_size: NA
cdr3_nt: TGCGCCAGCAGCTTGGGGGTCACAAGCACAGATACGCAGTATTTT
cdr3_aa: CASSLGVTSTDTQYF

j_call: TRBJ2-1
d_call: NA
v_call: TRBV2
clone_size: NA
cdr3_nt: TGTGCCAGCATCAAACCGGGACGAGGGGAGCAGTTCTTC
cdr3_aa: CASIKPGRGEQFF

j_call: TRBJ2-7
d_call: NA
v_call: TRBV20-1
clone_size: NA
cdr3_nt: TGCAGTGCTAGAGATGCAGGCATAGGTATCTACGAGCAGTACTTC
cdr3_aa: CSARDAGIGIYEQYF

j_call: TRBJ2-7
d_call: TRBD1
v_call: TRBV7-8
clone_size: NA
cdr3_nt: TGTGCCAGCAGCTTAGGTTTACAGGGGCACTCCTACGAGCAGTACTTC
cdr3_aa: CASSLGLQGHSYEQYF

j_call: TRBJ2-7
d_call: NA
v_call: TRBV7-2
clone_size: NA
cdr3_nt: TGTGCCAGCAGCTTTGCCGGACCGGACAGAGGTTTGTGGGAGCAGTACTTC
cdr3_aa: CASSFAGPDRGLWEQYF

j_call: TRBJ1-1
d_call: NA
v_call: TRBV18
clone_size: few
cdr3_nt: TGTGCCAGCTCACCATTGTCGAGTGGAGACAGATGGAACACTGAAGCTTTCTTT
cdr3_aa: CASSPLSSGDRWNTEAFF

j_call: TRBJ1-5
d_call: NA
v_call: TRBV12-3/TRBV12-4
clone_size: NA
cdr3_nt: TGTGCCAGCAGAGCCCCTTTTGGAGGAGGCCAGCCCCAGCATTTT
cdr3_aa: CASRAPFGGGQPQHF

j_call: TRBJ2-3
d_call: NA
v_call: TRBV29-1
clone_size: NA
cdr3_nt: TGCGGCGTTCAGGGTCTAGCCGGCACAGATACGCAGTATTTT
cdr3_aa: CGVQGLAGTDTQYF

j_call: TRBJ1-2
d_call: NA
v_call: TRBV9
clone_size: NA
cdr3_nt: TGTGCCAGCAGCGTAACCGACGGTGGAGCTAATGGCTACACCTTC
cdr3_aa: CASSVTDGGANGYTF

j_call: TRBJ2-7
d_call: TRBD1
v_call: TRBV5-1
clone_size: few
cdr3_nt: TGCGCCAGCAGCTCCGGACAGGGGGTGAGGTACGAGCAGTACTTC
cdr3_aa: CASSSGQGVRYEQYF

j_call: TRBJ2-7
d_call: NA
v_call: TRBV7-2
clone_size: NA
cdr3_nt: TGTGCCAGCAGCTCGGACTATTTCTCCTACGAGCAGTACTTC
cdr3_aa: CASSSDYFSYEQYF

j_call: TRBJ2-7
d_call: TRBD2
v_call: TRBV20-1
clone_size: few
cdr3_nt: TGCAGTGCTAGGATACTAGCGGGGGACTACGAGCAGTACTTC
cdr3_aa: CSARILAGDYEQYF

j_call: TRBJ1-1
d_call: NA
v_call: TRBV7-3
clone_size: NA
cdr3_nt: TGTGCCATAAAATTGGGGCAGGGTAACACTGAAGCTTTCTTT
cdr3_aa: CAIKLGQGNTEAFF

j_call: TRBJ2-7
d_call: NA
v_call: TRBV20-1
clone_size: NA
cdr3_nt: TGCAGTGCTACCCTTAGCGGTCCCCCTCACGAGCAGTACTTC
cdr3_aa: CSATLSGPPHEQYF

j_call: TRBJ2-3
d_call: NA
v_call: TRBV20-1
clone_size: NA
cdr3_nt: TGCAGTGCTACAGGGCCAGATACGCAGTATTTT
cdr3_aa: CSATGPDTQYF

j_call: TRBJ1-2
d_call: TRBD1
v_call: TRBV5-5
clone_size: NA
cdr3_nt: TGTGCCAGCAGCTTGTTCTCAGGGGGCGCAGAATATGGCTACACCTTC
cdr3_aa: CASSLFSGGAEYGYTF

j_call: TRBJ1-5
d_call: NA
v_call: TRBV20-1
clone_size: few
cdr3_nt: TGCAGTGCTTCCTCGGGAGGGGCGCCTCAGCCCCAGCATTTT
cdr3_aa: CSASSGGAPQPQHF

j_call: TRBJ2-3
d_call: NA
v_call: TRBV5-1
clone_size: NA
cdr3_nt: TGCGCCAGCAGCACCGACAGAGCTAGCACAGATACGCAGTATTTT
cdr3_aa: CASSTDRASTDTQYF

j_call: TRBJ2-7
d_call: TRBD2
v_call: TRBV27
clone_size: few
cdr3_nt: TGTGCCAGCAGTTTCATCGCTAGCGGGAGTCGTCGCCACGAGCAGTACTTC
cdr3_aa: CASSFIASGSRRHEQYF

j_call: TRBJ2-5
d_call: NA
v_call: TRBV2
clone_size: NA
cdr3_nt: TGTGCCAGCGGCGGGATACCTACCCCTGGGACCCAGTACTTC
cdr3_aa: CASGGIPTPGTQYF

j_call: TRBJ2-1
d_call: NA
v_call: TRBV2
clone_size: NA
cdr3_nt: TGTGCCAGCATCCTAGCAGGGATATACAATGAGCAGTTCTTC
cdr3_aa: CASILAGIYNEQFF